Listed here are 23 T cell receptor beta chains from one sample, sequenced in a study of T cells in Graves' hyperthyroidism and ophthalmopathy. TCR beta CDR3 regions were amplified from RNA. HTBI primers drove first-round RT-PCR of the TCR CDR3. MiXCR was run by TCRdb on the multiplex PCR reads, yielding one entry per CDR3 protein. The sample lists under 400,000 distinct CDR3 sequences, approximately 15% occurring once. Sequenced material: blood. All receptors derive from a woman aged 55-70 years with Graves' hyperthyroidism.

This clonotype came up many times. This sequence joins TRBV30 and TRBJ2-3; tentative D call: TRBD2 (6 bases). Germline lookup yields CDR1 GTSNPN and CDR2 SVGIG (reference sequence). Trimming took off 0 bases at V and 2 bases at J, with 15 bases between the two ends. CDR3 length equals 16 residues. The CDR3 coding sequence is TGTGCCTGGAGTGTACCAGGGTCGCGGGACACAGATACGCAGTATTTT. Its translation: CAWSVPGSRDTDTQYF.

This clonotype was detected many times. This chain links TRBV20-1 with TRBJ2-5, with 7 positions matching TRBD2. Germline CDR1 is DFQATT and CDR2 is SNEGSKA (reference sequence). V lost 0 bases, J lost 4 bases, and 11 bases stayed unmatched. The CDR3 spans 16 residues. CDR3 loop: CSARDPQGGPGETQYF. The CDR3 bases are TGCAGTGCTAGAGATCCCCAGGGAGGGCCGGGAGAGACCCAGTACTTC.

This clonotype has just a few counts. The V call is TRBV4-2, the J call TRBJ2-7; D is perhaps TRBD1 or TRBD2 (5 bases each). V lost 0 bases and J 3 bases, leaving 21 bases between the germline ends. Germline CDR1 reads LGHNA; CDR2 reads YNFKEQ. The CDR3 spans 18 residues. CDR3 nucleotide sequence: TGTGCCAGCAGCCAAGACCCACCGGGACCGGCCATTTTCTACGAGCAGTACTTC. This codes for CASSQDPPGPAIFYEQYF.

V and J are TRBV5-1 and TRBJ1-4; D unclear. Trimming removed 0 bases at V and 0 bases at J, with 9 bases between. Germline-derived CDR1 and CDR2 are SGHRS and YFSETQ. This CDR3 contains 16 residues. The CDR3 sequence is CASSLAPYATNEKLFF. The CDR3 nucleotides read TGCGCCAGCAGCTTGGCTCCCTATGCAACTAATGAAAAACTGTTTTTT.

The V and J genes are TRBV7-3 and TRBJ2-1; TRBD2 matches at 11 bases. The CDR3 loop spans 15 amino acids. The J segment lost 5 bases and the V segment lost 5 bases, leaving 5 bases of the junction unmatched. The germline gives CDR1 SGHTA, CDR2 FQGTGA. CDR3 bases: TGTGCCAGCAGCAACGTACTAGCGGGAGACAATGAGCAGTTCTTC. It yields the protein CASSNVLAGDNEQFF.

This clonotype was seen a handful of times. The CDR3 DNA follows: TGCAGTGCTCCCGACAGACAGGGGGCAAGCACTGAAGCTTTCTTT. The encoded protein is CSAPDRQGASTEAFF. V and J are TRBV20-1 and TRBJ1-1; TRBD1 matches at 10 bases. The V gene end was trimmed by 5 bases and the J gene end by 4 bases; junction bases not matched to a gene: 10. From germline, CDR1 is DFQATT and CDR2 SNEGSKA (reference sequence). CDR3 length equals 15 residues.

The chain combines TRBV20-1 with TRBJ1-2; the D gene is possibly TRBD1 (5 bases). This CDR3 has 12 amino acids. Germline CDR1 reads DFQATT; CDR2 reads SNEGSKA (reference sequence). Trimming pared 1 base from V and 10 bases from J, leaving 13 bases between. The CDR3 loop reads CSARAGGVDYTF. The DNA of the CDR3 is TGCAGTGCTAGAGCGGGGGGTGTTGACTACACCTTC.

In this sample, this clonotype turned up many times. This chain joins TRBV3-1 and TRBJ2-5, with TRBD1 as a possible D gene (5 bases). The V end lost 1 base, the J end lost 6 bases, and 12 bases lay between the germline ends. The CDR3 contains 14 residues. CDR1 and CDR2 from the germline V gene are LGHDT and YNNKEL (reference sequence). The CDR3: CASSQVAGIQTQYF. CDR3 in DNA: TGTGCCAGCAGCCAAGTGGCAGGGATTCAGACCCAGTACTTC.

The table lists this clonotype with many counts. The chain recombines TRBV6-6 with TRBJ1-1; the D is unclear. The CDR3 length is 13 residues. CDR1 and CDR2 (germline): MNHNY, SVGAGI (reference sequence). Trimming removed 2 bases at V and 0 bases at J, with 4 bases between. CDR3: CASSYNMNTEAFF. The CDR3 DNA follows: TGTGCCAGCAGTTACAATATGAACACTGAAGCTTTCTTT.

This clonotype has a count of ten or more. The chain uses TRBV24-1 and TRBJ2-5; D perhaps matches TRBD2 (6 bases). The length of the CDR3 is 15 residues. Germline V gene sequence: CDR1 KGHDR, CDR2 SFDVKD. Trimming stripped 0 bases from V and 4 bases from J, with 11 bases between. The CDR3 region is CATSDLPWRGETQYF. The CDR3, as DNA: TGTGCCACCAGTGATTTGCCGTGGAGGGGAGAGACCCAGTACTTC.

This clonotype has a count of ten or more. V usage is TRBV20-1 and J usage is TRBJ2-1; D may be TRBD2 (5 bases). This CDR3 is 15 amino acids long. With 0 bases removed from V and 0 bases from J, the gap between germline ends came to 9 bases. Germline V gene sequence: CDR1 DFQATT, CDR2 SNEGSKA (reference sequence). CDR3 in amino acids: CSARDSGSSYNEQFF. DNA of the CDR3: TGCAGTGCTAGAGATTCGGGGAGCTCCTACAATGAGCAGTTCTTC.

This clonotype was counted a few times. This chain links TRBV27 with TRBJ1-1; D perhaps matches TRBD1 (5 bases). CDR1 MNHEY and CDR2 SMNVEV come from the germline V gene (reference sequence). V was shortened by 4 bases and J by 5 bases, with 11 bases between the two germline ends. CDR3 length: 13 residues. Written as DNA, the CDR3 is TGTGCCAGCAGTTCCCGGGGACGTACTGAAGCTTTCTTT. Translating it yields CASSSRGRTEAFF.

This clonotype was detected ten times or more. The CDR3 reads CASSGWAANEKLFF. The DNA of the CDR3 is TGTGCCAGCAGCGGATGGGCAGCTAATGAAAAACTGTTTTTT. The chain has TRBV3-1 and TRBJ1-4; D is undetermined. This CDR3 has 14 residues. Trimming took 5 bases from V and 3 from J, leaving 10 bases between them. From germline, CDR1 is LGHDT and CDR2 YNNKEL (reference sequence).

In DNA form, the CDR3 reads TGTGCCAGCAGCGGGGGACAAACGCAGCGGCTGGGGGCTTTCTTT. Its protein product is CASSGGQTQRLGAFF. The chain employs TRBV9 and TRBJ1-1; TRBD1 might be the D (6 bases). This CDR3 comprises 15 residues. Germline assignment: CDR1 SGDLS and CDR2 YYNGEE. The V gene lost 3 bases and the J gene lost 11 bases, with 23 bases spanning the gap.

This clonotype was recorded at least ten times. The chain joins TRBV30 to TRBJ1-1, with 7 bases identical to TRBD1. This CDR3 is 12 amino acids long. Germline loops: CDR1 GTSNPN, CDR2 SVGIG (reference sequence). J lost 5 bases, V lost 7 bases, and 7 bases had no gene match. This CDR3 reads CALDRRRTEAFF. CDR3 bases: TGTGCCTTGGACAGGCGGAGGACTGAAGCTTTCTTT.

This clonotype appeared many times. The CDR3 DNA sequence: TGTGCCAGCAGTTACCAGGGTAGGGTCGAGCAGTACTTC. Residues: CASSYQGRVEQYF. The chain couples TRBV6-8 to TRBJ2-7; D is perhaps TRBD1 (5 bases). This CDR3 is 13 amino acids long. CDR1 is MNHGY, CDR2 SAAAGT, per germline. V was pared by 2 bases and J by 6 bases, with 11 bases between.

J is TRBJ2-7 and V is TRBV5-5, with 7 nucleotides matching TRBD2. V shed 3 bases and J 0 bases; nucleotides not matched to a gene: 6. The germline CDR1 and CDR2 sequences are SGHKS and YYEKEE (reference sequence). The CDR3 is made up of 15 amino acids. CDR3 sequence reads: CASSSRDYSSYEQYF. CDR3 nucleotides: TGTGCCAGCAGCTCCCGGGACTACAGCTCCTACGAGCAGTACTTC.

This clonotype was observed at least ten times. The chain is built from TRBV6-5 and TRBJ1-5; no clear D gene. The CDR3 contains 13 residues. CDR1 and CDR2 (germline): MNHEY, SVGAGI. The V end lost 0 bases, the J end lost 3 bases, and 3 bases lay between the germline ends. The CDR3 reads CASSYSSNQPQHF. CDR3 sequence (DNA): TGTGCCAGCAGTTACTCCTCCAATCAGCCCCAGCATTTT.

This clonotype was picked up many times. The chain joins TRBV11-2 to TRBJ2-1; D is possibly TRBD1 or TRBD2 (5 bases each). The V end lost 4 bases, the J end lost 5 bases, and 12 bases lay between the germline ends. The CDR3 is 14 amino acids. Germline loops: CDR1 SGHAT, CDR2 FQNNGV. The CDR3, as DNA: TGTGCCAGCAGCTCGTCGGGACCCCACAATGAGCAGTTCTTC. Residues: CASSSSGPHNEQFF.

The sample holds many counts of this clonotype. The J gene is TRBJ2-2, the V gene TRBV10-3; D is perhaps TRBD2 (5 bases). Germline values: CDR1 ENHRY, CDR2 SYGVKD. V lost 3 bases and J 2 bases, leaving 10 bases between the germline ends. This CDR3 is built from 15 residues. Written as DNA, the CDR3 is TGTGCCATCAGTGAACCGGGGTCAAACACCGGGGAGCTGTTTTTT. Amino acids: CAISEPGSNTGELFF.

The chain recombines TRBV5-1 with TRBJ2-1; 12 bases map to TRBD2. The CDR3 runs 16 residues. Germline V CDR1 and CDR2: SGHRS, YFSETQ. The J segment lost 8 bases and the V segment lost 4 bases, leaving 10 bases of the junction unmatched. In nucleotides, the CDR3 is TGCGCCAGCAGCCCGACTAGCGGGAGACGTTACGATGAGCAGTTCTTC. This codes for CASSPTSGRRYDEQFF.

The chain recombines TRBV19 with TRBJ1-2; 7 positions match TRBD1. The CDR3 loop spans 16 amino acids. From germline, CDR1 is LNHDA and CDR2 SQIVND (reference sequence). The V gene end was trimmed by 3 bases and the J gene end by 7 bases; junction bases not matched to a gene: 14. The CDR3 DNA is TGTGCCAGTAGTATGCCGACAGGGACCGATCTAAGTGGCTACACCTTC. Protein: CASSMPTGTDLSGYTF.

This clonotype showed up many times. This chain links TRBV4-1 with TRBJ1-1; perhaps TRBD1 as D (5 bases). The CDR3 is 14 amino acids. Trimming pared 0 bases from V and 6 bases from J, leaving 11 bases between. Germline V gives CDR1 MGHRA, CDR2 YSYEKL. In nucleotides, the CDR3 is TGCGCCAGCAGCCAAGACTGGGGCAGGCCTGAAGCTTTCTTT. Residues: CASSQDWGRPEAFF.